This is a list of T cell receptor beta chains from one sample in a study of T cells after posttransplantation cyclophosphamide. TCRdb's table, derived via immunoSEQ multiplex PCR, lists solely in-frame clones and lacks some. The table has 25,000 to 30,000 clones, 80% to 90% seen once. Sequencing was carried out using PBMCs. The receptors here all came from a man aged 50 to 59. CDR3s include the opening cysteine and the closing phenylalanine or tryptophan. D genes are given only for firm matches. Part of the rows lack a size; the others show once, few, many or a class for expanded clones.

size,J,D,V,CDR3,DNA
-,TRBJ2-3,TRBD2,TRBV15,CATSSNTGRRDTQYF,TGTGCCACCAGCAGTAATACCGGGAGGAGAGATACGCAGTATTTT
-,TRBJ1-5,-,TRBV19,CASRRRQANQPQHF,TGTGCCAGTAGACGACGTCAGGCGAATCAGCCCCAGCATTTT
once,TRBJ2-5,TRBD2,TRBV2,CASSEALAGGQETQYF,TGTGCCAGCAGTGAAGCGCTAGCGGGGGGGCAAGAGACCCAGTACTTC
few,TRBJ1-2,-,TRBV4-2,CASSQDYLAGRYGYTF,TGTGCCAGCAGCCAAGATTATTTGGCAGGAAGGTATGGCTACACCTTC
once,TRBJ2-3,-,TRBV7-3,CASSLGRGDTQYF,TGTGCCAGCAGCTTAGGAAGGGGAGATACGCAGTATTTT
-,TRBJ2-7,TRBD1,TRBV6-5,CASSPGQGVYEQYF,TGTGCCAGCAGTCCGGGACAGGGCGTCTACGAGCAGTACTTC
-,TRBJ2-2,TRBD2,TRBV19,CASRTTSGRRSGELFF,TGTGCCAGTAGGACAACTAGCGGGAGAAGGTCCGGGGAGCTGTTTTTT
-,TRBJ1-5,-,TRBV19,CASSPVVSVQAQPQHF,TGTGCCAGTAGTCCCGTTGTTTCAGTACAGGCTCAGCCCCAGCATTTT
-,TRBJ1-6,-,TRBV28,CASSLPDSGLLHF,TGTGCCAGCAGCCTCCCGGACAGTGGTCTCCTCCACTTT
-,TRBJ1-6,-,TRBV30,CAWSVLKLSSPLHF,TGTGCCTGGAGTGTACTGAAGTTGTCTTCACCCCTCCACTTT
-,TRBJ1-2,-,TRBV15,CATSRDPLAGNHGYTF,TGTGCCACCAGCAGAGATCCCCTGGCAGGCAACCATGGCTACACCTTC
-,TRBJ2-7,-,TRBV28,CASSFRVTYEQYF,TGTGCCAGCAGTTTTCGGGTAACCTACGAGCAGTACTTC
-,TRBJ2-2,-,TRBV19,CASSIYYNTGELFF,TGTGCCAGTAGTATTTACTATAACACCGGGGAGCTGTTTTTT